This TCR beta chain is drawn from a study of cytomegalovirus exposure and HLA in healthy donors. Points from the study as a whole: A later analysis linked a missense variant in DCLRE1C to the trimming of TCR beta V and J genes. The CMV antigen specificity of a few CMV-associated chains was confirmed through in vitro analysis.

The PCR had 60 Vbeta and 13 Jbeta primers. Profiling relied on immunoSEQ multiplex PCR, and the TCRdb table lists in-frame clones only, not all of them. The data contain about 200,000 clones, around three quarters of them singletons. This clone showed up just a few times. Its antigen is currently unknown. This TCR was sampled from a middle-aged man in good health and CMV-seronegative. Material: PBMCs.

The CDR3 bases are TGTGCCAGCAGCCCCGGAGGGTCTGGGGCCAACGTCCTGACTTTC. Translation gives CASSPGGSGANVLTF. The chain couples TRBV5-6 to TRBJ2-6, with D tentatively TRBD2 (6 bases). V was clipped by 4 bases and J by 1 base, with 9 bases between them. Per germline, CDR1 SGHDT and CDR2 YYEEEE. CDR3 length equals 15 residues.